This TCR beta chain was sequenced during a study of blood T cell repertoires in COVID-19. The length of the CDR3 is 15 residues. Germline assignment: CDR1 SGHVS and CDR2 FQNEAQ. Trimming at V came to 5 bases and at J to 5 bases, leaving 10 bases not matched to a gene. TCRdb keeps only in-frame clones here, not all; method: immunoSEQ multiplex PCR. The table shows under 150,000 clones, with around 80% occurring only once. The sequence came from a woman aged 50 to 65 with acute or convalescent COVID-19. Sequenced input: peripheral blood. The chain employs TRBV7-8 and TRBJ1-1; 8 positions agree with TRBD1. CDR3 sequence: CASSVTGQALTEAFF. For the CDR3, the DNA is TGTGCCAGCAGCGTCACGGGACAGGCCTTAACTGAAGCTTTCTTT.